This T cell receptor (beta chain) was documented in a study of shared clonotypes between healthy human individuals. Whole-study results and caveats: A few donors held approximately 4.5% of naive CD4 clonotypes in common.

As concerns this clone: Its antigen is as yet unknown.

Sequencing was at deep level. Assay used: immunoSEQ multiplex PCR; TCRdb lists only in-frame clones, some missing. The sample carries around 750,000 clones, less than 85% recorded once. Trimming took 4 bases from V and 3 from J, leaving 17 bases between them. Per the germline V gene, CDR1 is SGHRS and CDR2 is YFSETQ. The CDR3 is made up of 15 amino acids. This chain links TRBV5-1 with TRBJ2-7, with D possibly TRBD1 on 6 matching bases. Input material: memory CD4+ T cells sorted from blood. Subset specified: CD45RA-negative fraction. This receptor was taken from a woman aged 30 to 39 in good health. The CDR3 DNA follows: TGCGCCAGCAGCCACCTCCGGGACAAGTTCTACGAGCAGTACTTC. Residues: CASSHLRDKFYEQYF.